Following are 5 T cell receptor beta chains from one sample sequenced in a study of control samples from healthy donors and cancer patients. Data came from immunoSEQ multiplex PCR; TCRdb stores just in-frame clones and leaves some out. The sample holds roughly 88,000 clones, 70% to 90% seen once. The specimen sequenced was blood. The receptors come from a man under 40 in good health.

This chain links TRBV27 with TRBJ1-4, with a weak D call TRBD1 (5 bases). The CDR3 has 14 amino acids. CDR1 is MNHEY, CDR2 SMNVEV, per germline (reference sequence). V was shortened by 6 bases and J by 6 bases, with 14 bases between the two germline ends. The CDR3 protein is CASRPGGSYEKLFF. CDR3 nucleotide sequence: TGTGCCAGCAGGCCCGGGGGGTCCTATGAAAAACTGTTTTTT.

The J gene is TRBJ2-1, the V gene TRBV30, with TRBD2 matching 11 bases. This CDR3 comprises 15 residues. Germline V gene lookup returns CDR1 GTSNPN and CDR2 SVGIG (reference sequence). With V trimmed by 2 bases and J by 4 bases, 4 bases remained unmatched. The CDR3 nucleotides are TGTGCCTGGAGTTTACTAGCGGGGGTTTACAATGAGCAGTTCTTC. This codes for CAWSLLAGVYNEQFF.

This chain connects TRBV4-1 to TRBJ1-4, with a tentative D call TRBD1 (5 bases). There are 13 residues in the CDR3. Trimming took off 3 bases at V and 7 bases at J, with 9 bases between the two ends. CDR1 and CDR2 from the germline V gene are MGHRA and YSYEKL. CDR3 protein: CASSQGGGEKLFF. The CDR3 DNA sequence: TGCGCCAGCAGCCAGGGGGGTGGTGAAAAACTGTTTTTT.

This rearrangement joins TRBV14 to TRBJ2-1; maybe TRBD1 (6 bases). Between the trimmed V and J ends, which lost 1 base and 8 bases, there was a span of 15 bases. The length of the CDR3 is 15 residues. Germline V gene data show CDR1 as SGHDN and CDR2 as FVKESK. The CDR3 protein is CASSQAARTEHEQFF. CDR3 nucleotide sequence: TGTGCCAGCAGCCAAGCCGCCCGGACAGAGCATGAGCAGTTCTTC.

The chain has TRBV7-8 and TRBJ2-7; weak D call: TRBD2 (5 bases). Germline CDR1 and CDR2: SGHVS and FQNEAQ. The CDR3 loop spans 15 amino acids. V shed 3 bases and J shed 0 bases, with 12 bases lying between them. CDR3 residues: CASSLLAGSSYEQYF. The CDR3 region has the DNA TGTGCCAGCAGCTTGCTGGCGGGCAGCTCCTACGAGCAGTACTTC.